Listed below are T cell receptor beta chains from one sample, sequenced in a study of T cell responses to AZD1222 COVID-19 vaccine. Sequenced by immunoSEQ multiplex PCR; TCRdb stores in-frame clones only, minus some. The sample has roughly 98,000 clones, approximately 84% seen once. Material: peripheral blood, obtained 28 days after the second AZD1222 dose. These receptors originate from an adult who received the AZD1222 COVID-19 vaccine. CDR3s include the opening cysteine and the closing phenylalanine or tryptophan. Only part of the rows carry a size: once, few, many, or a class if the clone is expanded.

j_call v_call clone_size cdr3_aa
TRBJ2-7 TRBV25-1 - CASSARLAGAYEQYF
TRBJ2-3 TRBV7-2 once CASGLFGTDTQYF
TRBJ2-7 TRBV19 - CASPRGQLSYEQYF
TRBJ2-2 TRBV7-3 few CASSQQGARANLGTGELFF
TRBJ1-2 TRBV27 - CASSPNGPYGYTF
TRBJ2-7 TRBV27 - CASSLFRGTETYEQYF
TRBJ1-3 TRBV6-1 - CASSEAGGRVAGNTIYF
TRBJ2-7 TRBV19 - CASSIGGSSYEQYF
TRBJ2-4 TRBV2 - CASGIKAGGEGENIQYF
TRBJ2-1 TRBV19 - CASSITAGAPYNEQFF
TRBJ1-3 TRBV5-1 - CASRDRLRGNTIYF
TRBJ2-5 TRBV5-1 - CASSPAGNQETQYF
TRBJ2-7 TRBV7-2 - CASSRRLAGAQEQYF
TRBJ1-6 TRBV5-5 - CASSRWLGLVNSPLHF
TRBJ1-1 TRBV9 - CASSVSGLNTEAFF
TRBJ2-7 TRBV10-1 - CASSGSGSPYEQYF
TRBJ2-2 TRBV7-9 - CASSRQGQNTGELFF
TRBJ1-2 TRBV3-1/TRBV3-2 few CASSQSTRWPDGYTF
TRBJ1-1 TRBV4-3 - CASSQDRGRDQAFF
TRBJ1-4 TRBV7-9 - CASSLEVRDANEKLFF
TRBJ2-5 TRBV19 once CASSSLGKETQYF
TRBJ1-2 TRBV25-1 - CASSEEGRYGYTF
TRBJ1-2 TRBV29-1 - CSVELTGANYGYTF
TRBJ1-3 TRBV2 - CASSERARAGNTIYF
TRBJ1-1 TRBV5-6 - CASSLAGLGVAFF
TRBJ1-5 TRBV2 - CASSEEDGDNQPQHF